This TCR beta chain was sequenced for a study of T cell repertoires in cytomegalovirus infection. At the level of the study: Evidence of both CMV infection and a matching HLA type came from public TCR beta signatures. Findings and caveats of the study: HLA-C-restricted CMV clonotypes gave the most frequent clonotype in two of eight donors.

This clonotype has just a few counts. The antigen remains unidentified. Via MiXCR, TCRdb re-called the reads, giving one row per CDR3 protein. The data contain about 100,000 distinct CDR3 sequences, 20% to 30% of them seen just once; the ten biggest clones take up 35% to 50%. This receptor was obtained from a human donor in good health (CMV status not recorded). Some clones in this sample may be carry-over from other donors' samples. The sequenced material came from CD8+ T cells from PBMCs.

The CDR3 DNA sequence: TGTGCCAGCAGCCCCTCCCCTAGGGAAAAACTGTTTTTT. Amino acids: CASSPSPREKLFF. The chain recombines TRBV12-3 or TRBV12-4 with TRBJ1-4; D unresolved. The length of the CDR3 is 13 residues. V was clipped by 6 bases and J by 8 bases, with 13 bases between them.